The clone carrying this T cell receptor beta chain was observed a single time. The data were obtained in a study of blood T cell repertoires in COVID-19. Across the study: The study drew acute and convalescent COVID-19 samples from the United States, Italy and Spain. T cells, B-cell-depleted T cells, or PBMCs provided the cDNA or gDNA that served as material.

CDR3 length: 16 residues. With 0 bases clipped from V and 4 bases from J, the junction kept 4 bases outside the gene matches. Germline V gene data show CDR1 as SGHRS and CDR2 as YFSETQ. The Seattle patients, enrolled during active infection, were followed longitudinally. Under the authors' procedure: Estimation of nucleated cell counts was performed using reference gene primer amplification. This table comes from immunoSEQ multiplex PCR, and its TCRdb copy is limited to in-frame clones, with some not included. The V and J calls and the clone size are those of that table, but D and trimming were determined from the DNA. The data show 200,000 to 300,000 clones, around 92% seen once.

The chain is built from TRBV5-1 and TRBJ2-1, with 10 bases fitting TRBD2. The sequenced material came from peripheral blood. The TCR originated in a young adult with COVID-19, enrolled during active disease. The CDR3 sequence is CASSLGGTSAYNEQFF. DNA for the CDR3: TGCGCCAGCAGCTTGGGGGGGACTAGCGCTTACAATGAGCAGTTCTTC.